The clone carrying this TCR beta chain was counted only a few times. Its matching antigen is unknown. The germline V gene encodes CDR1 MNHEY and CDR2 SVGAGI. Trimming stripped 0 bases from V and 4 bases from J, with 24 bases between. The CDR3 length is 19 residues. Healthy individuals of Caucasian origin from Russia, aged about 6 to 100, served as donors. A J-beta primer mix and a sample-barcoded 5' primer were used in a second PCR of roughly 6 to 12 cycles. TCRdb re-derived calls from the 5' RACE reads in MiXCR, one entry per CDR3 protein. The table has fewer than 1.5 million distinct CDR3 sequences, around 39% seen once. This sample was taken from a study of blood T cells in healthy people across ages. Whole-study findings and limits: Leaving the PBMCs unsorted stopped any conclusive comparison of naive versus antigen-experienced cells. The donors' CMV status was not determined, possibly confounding changes in expanded clonotypes.

The chain couples TRBV6-5 to TRBJ1-2, with a tentative D call TRBD1 (5 bases). The TCR was taken from a woman between 18 and 29 years old in good health. The sequencing sample was made of blood. The CDR3 DNA reads as TGTGCCAGCAGTTACTCACTGTTCGCTCTCGGGCAGGGCGGCTATGGCTACACCTTC. It encodes CASSYSLFALGQGGYGYTF.